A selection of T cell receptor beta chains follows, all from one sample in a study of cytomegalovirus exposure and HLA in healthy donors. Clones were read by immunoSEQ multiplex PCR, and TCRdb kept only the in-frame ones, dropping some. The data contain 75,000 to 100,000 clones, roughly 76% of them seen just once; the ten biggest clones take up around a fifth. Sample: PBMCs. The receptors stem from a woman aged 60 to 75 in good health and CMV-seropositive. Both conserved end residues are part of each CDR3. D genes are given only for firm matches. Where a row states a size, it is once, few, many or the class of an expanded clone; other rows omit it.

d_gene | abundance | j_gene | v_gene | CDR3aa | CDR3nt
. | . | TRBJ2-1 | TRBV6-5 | CASSYSLGPPLEQFF | TGTGCCAGCAGTTACTCTTTGGGGCCTCCCTTGGAGCAGTTCTTC
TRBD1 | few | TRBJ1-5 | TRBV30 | CAWSVPGDSNQPQHF | TGTGCCTGGAGTGTACCGGGGGACAGTAATCAGCCCCAGCATTTT
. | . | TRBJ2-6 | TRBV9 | CASSRGDTGANVLTF | TGTGCCAGCAGCCGAGGGGACACTGGGGCCAACGTCCTGACTTTC
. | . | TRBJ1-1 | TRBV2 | CASNIQGLNTEAFF | TGTGCCAGCAACATACAGGGCTTGAACACTGAAGCTTTCTTT
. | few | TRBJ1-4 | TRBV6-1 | CASRERRTAYEKLFF | TGTGCCAGCAGGGAACGAAGGACTGCTTATGAAAAACTGTTTTTT
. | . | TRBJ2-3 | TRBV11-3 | CASSGTETDTQYF | TGTGCCAGCAGCGGAACAGAGACAGATACGCAGTATTTT
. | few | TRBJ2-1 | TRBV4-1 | CASSHPTYGNSYNEQFF | TGCGCCAGCAGCCACCCTACCTACGGGAACTCCTACAATGAGCAGTTCTTC
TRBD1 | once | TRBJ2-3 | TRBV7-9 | CASSPWGQNTQYF | TGTGCCAGCAGCCCCTGGGGACAGAATACGCAGTATTTT
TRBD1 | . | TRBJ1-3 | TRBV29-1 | CSVATGGGNTIYF | TGCAGCGTAGCGACAGGGGGAGGAAACACCATATATTTT
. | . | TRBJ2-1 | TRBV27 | CASSFGDSYNEQFF | TGTGCCAGCAGTTTCGGGGACTCCTACAATGAGCAGTTCTTC
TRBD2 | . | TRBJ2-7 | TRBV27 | CASSDGLAGGHEQYF | TGTGCCAGCAGTGACGGACTAGCGGGAGGACACGAGCAGTACTTC
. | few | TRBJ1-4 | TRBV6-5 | CASSFGTEKLFF | TGTGCCAGCAGTTTTGGGACAGAAAAACTGTTTTTT
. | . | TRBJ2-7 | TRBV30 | CAWSVPYEQYF | TGTGCCTGGAGTGTCCCTTACGAGCAGTACTTC
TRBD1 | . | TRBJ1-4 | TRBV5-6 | CASSFGPGTVSEKLFF | TGTGCCAGCAGCTTTGGCCCCGGGACAGTGAGTGAAAAACTGTTTTTT
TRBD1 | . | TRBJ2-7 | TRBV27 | CASSLGTGYTYEQYF | TGTGCCAGCAGTTTAGGGACAGGGTATACCTACGAGCAGTACTTC
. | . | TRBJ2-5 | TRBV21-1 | CASSLHYFQETQYF | TGTGCCAGCAGCCTACACTACTTCCAAGAGACCCAGTACTTC
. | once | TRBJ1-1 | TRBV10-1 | CASSATAGFEAFF | TGCGCCAGCAGTGCCACGGCAGGTTTTGAAGCTTTCTTT
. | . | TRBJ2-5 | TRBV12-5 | CASAGAGRGRSETQYF | TGTGCTAGTGCGGGGGCAGGTAGGGGGCGGAGTGAGACCCAGTACTTC
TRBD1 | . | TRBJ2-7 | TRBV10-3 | CASTGTGNYEQYF | TGTGCCTCAACCGGGACAGGGAACTACGAGCAGTACTTC
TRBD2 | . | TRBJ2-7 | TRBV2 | CASSVSSGGAYEQYF | TGTGCCAGCAGTGTTTCTAGCGGGGGCGCCTACGAGCAGTACTTC
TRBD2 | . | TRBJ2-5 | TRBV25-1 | CASSGGSGWETQYF | TGTGCCAGCAGTGGCGGGAGTGGATGGGAGACCCAGTACTTC
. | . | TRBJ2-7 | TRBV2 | CASRIQVGEQYF | TGTGCCAGCAGAATACAGGTGGGCGAGCAGTACTTC
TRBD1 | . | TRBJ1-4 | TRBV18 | CASSPFQGVEKLFF | TGTGCCAGCTCACCATTCCAGGGGGTGGAAAAACTGTTTTTT
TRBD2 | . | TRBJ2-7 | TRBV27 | CASRSGGTPGPYEQYF | TGTGCCAGCAGAAGCGGGGGGACCCCAGGACCTTACGAGCAGTACTTC
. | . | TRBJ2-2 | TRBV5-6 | CASRLSIRGVGELFF | TGTGCCAGCAGACTCTCAATCAGGGGGGTCGGGGAGCTGTTTTTT
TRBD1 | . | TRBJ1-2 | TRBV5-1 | CASSAGTGGTSGYTF | TGCGCCAGCAGCGCCGGGACAGGGGGAACTAGTGGCTACACCTTC
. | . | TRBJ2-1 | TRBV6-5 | CASSYAESSYNEQFF | TGTGCCAGCAGTTATGCGGAGAGCTCCTACAATGAGCAGTTCTTC
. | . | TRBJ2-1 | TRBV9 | CASSVLAANNEQFF | TGTGCCAGCAGCGTGTTAGCGGCAAACAATGAGCAGTTCTTC
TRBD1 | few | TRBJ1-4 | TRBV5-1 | CASSRGTVNEKLFF | TGCGCCAGCAGCCGCGGGACAGTGAATGAAAAACTGTTTTTT
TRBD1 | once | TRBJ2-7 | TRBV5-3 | CARSYDRGPPTQEQYF | TGTGCCAGAAGTTACGACAGGGGCCCTCCTACTCAAGAGCAGTACTTC
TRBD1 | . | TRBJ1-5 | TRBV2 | CASSPRTGALQPQHF | TGTGCCAGCAGTCCCCGGACAGGGGCACTTCAGCCCCAGCATTTT
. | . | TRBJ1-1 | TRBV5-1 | CASSLVGGGPGTEAFF | TGCGCCAGCAGCTTGGTAGGCGGGGGCCCGGGTACTGAAGCTTTCTTT
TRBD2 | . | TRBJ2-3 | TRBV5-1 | CASSFRLAGGNLGTDTQYF | TGCGCCAGCAGCTTCAGACTAGCGGGAGGAAATTTAGGTACAGATACGCAGTATTTT
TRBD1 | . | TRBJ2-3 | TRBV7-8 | CASSPLDRGGTDTQYF | TGTGCCAGCAGCCCGCTTGACAGGGGGGGCACAGATACGCAGTATTTT
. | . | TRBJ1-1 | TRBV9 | CASSVAGGGGTEAFF | TGTGCCAGCAGCGTAGCTGGTGGGGGAGGGACTGAAGCTTTCTTT
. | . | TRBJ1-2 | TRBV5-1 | CASSPQGNYGYTF | TGCGCCAGCAGCCCGCAGGGGAACTATGGCTACACCTTC
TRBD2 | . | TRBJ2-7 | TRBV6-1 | CASTEGLAGGEQYF | TGTGCCAGCACCGAAGGACTAGCGGGAGGAGAGCAGTACTTC
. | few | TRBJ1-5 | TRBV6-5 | CASSYSREGSQPQHF | TGTGCCAGCAGTTACTCCAGGGAGGGAAGTCAGCCCCAGCATTTT
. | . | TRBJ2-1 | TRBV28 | CASSYGGRSREQFF | TGTGCCAGCAGTTATGGTGGGAGGAGCAGGGAGCAGTTCTTC
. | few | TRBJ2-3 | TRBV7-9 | CASRDADSSTDTQYF | TGTGCCAGCCGTGACGCGGACAGTAGCACAGATACGCAGTATTTT
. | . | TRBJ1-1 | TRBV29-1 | CSVERGMNTEAFF | TGCAGCGTTGAAAGGGGCATGAACACTGAAGCTTTCTTT
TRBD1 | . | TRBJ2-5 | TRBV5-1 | CASSGGQGYGETQYF | TGCGCCAGCAGCGGGGGACAGGGGTATGGAGAGACCCAGTACTTC